Listed below are T cell receptor beta chains from one sample, sequenced in a study of cytomegalovirus exposure and HLA in healthy donors. The method was immunoSEQ multiplex PCR; TCRdb's version includes in-frame clones alone and lacks a portion of them. The sample data list about 74,000 clones. The sequenced material came from PBMCs. These receptors were taken from a female donor in good health and CMV-seropositive. Each CDR3 is given with its conserved first and last residue. Each record gives: V gene, D gene, J gene, CDR3 DNA, CDR3 protein. D genes are given only for firm matches.

v_gene: TRBV15; d_gene: TRBD1; j_gene: TRBJ1-2; CDR3nt: TGTGCCACCAGCAAGCCTGGGACAGGGGGCGAGGGTGGCTACACCTTC; CDR3aa: CATSKPGTGGEGGYTF
v_gene: TRBV6-1; d_gene: .; j_gene: TRBJ2-7; CDR3nt: TGTGCCAGCAGGTCCAGGGGATACGAGCAGTACTTC; CDR3aa: CASRSRGYEQYF
v_gene: TRBV2; d_gene: TRBD2; j_gene: TRBJ2-3; CDR3nt: TGTGCCAGCTCAGGCGGGAGATCGGACACAGATACGCAGTATTTT; CDR3aa: CASSGGRSDTDTQYF
v_gene: TRBV4-3; d_gene: .; j_gene: TRBJ1-2; CDR3nt: TGCGCCAGCAGCCAAGAGTCCAGGGGCTATGGCTACACCTTC; CDR3aa: CASSQESRGYGYTF
v_gene: TRBV9; d_gene: .; j_gene: TRBJ2-5; CDR3nt: TGTGCCAGCAGCGTAGGACAACTAGAGACCCAGTACTTC; CDR3aa: CASSVGQLETQYF
v_gene: TRBV5-1; d_gene: .; j_gene: TRBJ2-3; CDR3nt: TGCGCCAGCAGGCAGGAAAAGAGCACAGATACGCAGTATTTT; CDR3aa: CASRQEKSTDTQYF
v_gene: TRBV5-1; d_gene: TRBD1; j_gene: TRBJ2-6; CDR3nt: TGCGCCAGCAGCTCGAGGACAGGTGATGGGGCCAACGTCCTGACTTTC; CDR3aa: CASSSRTGDGANVLTF
v_gene: TRBV7-4; d_gene: .; j_gene: TRBJ2-7; CDR3nt: TGTGCCACCCATCTAAATCGGAAGGGGGGGAACGAGCAGTACTTC; CDR3aa: CATHLNRKGGNEQYF
v_gene: TRBV2; d_gene: TRBD1; j_gene: TRBJ1-4; CDR3nt: TGTGCCAGCAGAGCAAGGACAGGAAGTGTTAATGAAAAACTGTTTTTT; CDR3aa: CASRARTGSVNEKLFF
v_gene: TRBV5-8; d_gene: .; j_gene: TRBJ1-1; CDR3nt: TGTGCCAGCAGCTGGGAACAGGGCAGGAACACTGAAGCTTTCTTT; CDR3aa: CASSWEQGRNTEAFF
v_gene: TRBV28; d_gene: TRBD1; j_gene: TRBJ1-1; CDR3nt: TGTGCCAGCAGCTTCCTACAGGGGGGGAACACTGAAGCTTTCTTT; CDR3aa: CASSFLQGGNTEAFF
v_gene: TRBV6-5; d_gene: TRBD1; j_gene: TRBJ1-1; CDR3nt: TGTGCCAGCAGTAACAGGGGAGCTGAAGCTTTCTTT; CDR3aa: CASSNRGAEAFF
v_gene: TRBV5-1; d_gene: TRBD2; j_gene: TRBJ2-7; CDR3nt: TGCGCCAGCTCCTGGGGGACTAGCGGTATCTACGAGCAGTACTTC; CDR3aa: CASSWGTSGIYEQYF
v_gene: TRBV27; d_gene: TRBD1; j_gene: TRBJ2-2; CDR3nt: TGTGCCAGCAGTTCCCACGGACAGGGTTGGTTGGGCGGGGAGCTGTTTTTT; CDR3aa: CASSSHGQGWLGGELFF
v_gene: TRBV9; d_gene: .; j_gene: TRBJ1-1; CDR3nt: TGTGCCAGCAGCACCCGACAGGACCAGAACACTGAAGCTTTCTTT; CDR3aa: CASSTRQDQNTEAFF
v_gene: TRBV14; d_gene: .; j_gene: TRBJ2-1; CDR3nt: TGTGCCAGCAGCCCCTCCCACAATGAGCAGTTCTTC; CDR3aa: CASSPSHNEQFF
v_gene: TRBV27; d_gene: TRBD1; j_gene: TRBJ2-4; CDR3nt: TGTGCCAGCAGCCAAATAGGGACAGGGATTTCCTTTGGGGCCAAAAACATTCAGTACTTC; CDR3aa: CASSQIGTGISFGAKNIQYF
v_gene: TRBV29-1; d_gene: TRBD1; j_gene: TRBJ1-1; CDR3nt: TGCAGCGTTGAAGATATTACAGGGGTGAACACTGAAGCTTTCTTT; CDR3aa: CSVEDITGVNTEAFF
v_gene: TRBV5-6; d_gene: .; j_gene: TRBJ1-2; CDR3nt: .; CDR3aa: CASSLVGTGALLTF
v_gene: TRBV27; d_gene: TRBD1; j_gene: TRBJ2-7; CDR3nt: TGTGCCAGCAGTCGACAGGGGCCCCCAACTTCCTACGAGCAGTACTTC; CDR3aa: CASSRQGPPTSYEQYF
v_gene: TRBV5-1; d_gene: TRBD1; j_gene: TRBJ1-1; CDR3nt: TGCGCCAGCAGCCCGGAAGGGGGCCCAGGTGAAGCTTTCTTT; CDR3aa: CASSPEGGPGEAFF
v_gene: TRBV5-5; d_gene: .; j_gene: TRBJ1-5; CDR3nt: TGTGCCAGCAGCTTGGACACCGATCAGCCCCAGCATTTT; CDR3aa: CASSLDTDQPQHF
v_gene: TRBV5-1; d_gene: TRBD1; j_gene: TRBJ1-2; CDR3nt: TGCGCCAGCAGCCCTTTCGACAGGGCAAATGGCTACACCTTC; CDR3aa: CASSPFDRANGYTF
v_gene: TRBV2; d_gene: .; j_gene: TRBJ2-7; CDR3nt: TGTGCCAGCAGTGAACTATACGAGCAGTACTTC; CDR3aa: CASSELYEQYF
v_gene: TRBV2; d_gene: TRBD2; j_gene: TRBJ2-2; CDR3nt: TGTGCCAGCAGAATAGCGGGGGGGCCGGACGGGGAGCTGTTTTTT; CDR3aa: CASRIAGGPDGELFF
v_gene: TRBV5-5; d_gene: TRBD2; j_gene: TRBJ2-5; CDR3nt: TGTGCCAGCAGCTTGGGAGGCGGACAGGAAACTAGCGGGGTCCAAGAGACCCAGTACTTC; CDR3aa: CASSLGGGQETSGVQETQYF
v_gene: TRBV5-1; d_gene: TRBD2; j_gene: TRBJ2-1; CDR3nt: TGCGCCAGCAGCGGCCTAGCGGGGCCTTACAATGAGCAGTTCTTC; CDR3aa: CASSGLAGPYNEQFF
v_gene: TRBV30; d_gene: .; j_gene: TRBJ1-6; CDR3nt: TGTGCCTGGAGTCTAACCGGGAGTAATAATTCACCCCTCCACTTT; CDR3aa: CAWSLTGSNNSPLHF
v_gene: TRBV29-1; d_gene: .; j_gene: TRBJ2-3; CDR3nt: TGCAGCGTTGTGGGGGGGCCGAGCACAGATACGCAGTATTTT; CDR3aa: CSVVGGPSTDTQYF
v_gene: TRBV4-3; d_gene: .; j_gene: TRBJ1-1; CDR3nt: TGCGCCAGCAGCCAAGAGCCGCGATGGCTTGGTTGGACAGCAGTGATCCCTGAAGCTTTCTTT; CDR3aa: CASSQEPRWLGWTAVIPEAFF
v_gene: TRBV11-2; d_gene: TRBD2; j_gene: TRBJ2-1; CDR3nt: TGTGCCAGCAGGTTCGTCCGACTAGCGGGAGACAATGAGCAGTTCTTC; CDR3aa: CASRFVRLAGDNEQFF
v_gene: TRBV29-1; d_gene: .; j_gene: TRBJ2-3; CDR3nt: TGCAGCGTTGAACCGGACTTCGCTGCTACCACAGATACGCAGTATTTT; CDR3aa: CSVEPDFAATTDTQYF
v_gene: TRBV6-5; d_gene: .; j_gene: TRBJ1-5; CDR3nt: TGTGCCAGCTCCCAGTGGCCCCAGCATTTT; CDR3aa: CASSQWPQHF
v_gene: TRBV9; d_gene: .; j_gene: TRBJ1-3; CDR3nt: TGTGCCAGCAGCGTAGCTACGGGACTGGATGGAAACACCATATATTTT; CDR3aa: CASSVATGLDGNTIYF
v_gene: TRBV10-1; d_gene: .; j_gene: TRBJ2-7; CDR3nt: TGCGCCAGCAGTGAGCCCCCCTTTCGGGAATCGGGAGCGGAGGAGCAGTACTTC; CDR3aa: CASSEPPFRESGAEEQYF
v_gene: TRBV20-1; d_gene: .; j_gene: TRBJ2-5; CDR3nt: TGCAGTGCCACTTTGGAGACCCAGTACTTC; CDR3aa: CSATLETQYF
v_gene: TRBV28; d_gene: TRBD1; j_gene: TRBJ1-3; CDR3nt: TGTGCCAGCAGTCGGGACAGCTCTCCATCCTCTGGAAACACCATATATTTT; CDR3aa: CASSRDSSPSSGNTIYF
v_gene: TRBV30; d_gene: .; j_gene: TRBJ1-4; CDR3nt: TGTGCCTGGAGTGTACAGGGATTTGAAAAACTGTTTTTT; CDR3aa: CAWSVQGFEKLFF
v_gene: TRBV7-2; d_gene: .; j_gene: TRBJ2-7; CDR3nt: TGTGCCAGCAGCTTAGGCCGGGCCTACGAGCAGTACTTC; CDR3aa: CASSLGRAYEQYF
v_gene: TRBV30; d_gene: TRBD1; j_gene: TRBJ2-1; CDR3nt: TGTGCCTGGAGTGTACTGGACAGGGGCCGTGGTGAGCAGTTCTTC; CDR3aa: CAWSVLDRGRGEQFF
v_gene: TRBV6-1; d_gene: .; j_gene: TRBJ2-1; CDR3nt: TGTGCCAGCAGTGTCGGGACAATCTCCTACAATGAGCAGTTCTTC; CDR3aa: CASSVGTISYNEQFF
v_gene: TRBV5-4; d_gene: .; j_gene: TRBJ1-2; CDR3nt: TGTGCCAGCAGCCCGCGTTACGATGACTATGGCTACACCTTC; CDR3aa: CASSPRYDDYGYTF
v_gene: TRBV4-1; d_gene: .; j_gene: TRBJ1-1; CDR3nt: TGCGCCAGCAGCCAAGAAACGAGGACAGAGAACACTGAAGCTTTCTTT; CDR3aa: CASSQETRTENTEAFF
v_gene: TRBV6-1; d_gene: .; j_gene: TRBJ1-4; CDR3nt: TGTGCCAGCAGTGGGGGCTGGGGTAATGAAAAACTGTTTTTT; CDR3aa: CASSGGWGNEKLFF
v_gene: TRBV19; d_gene: TRBD1; j_gene: TRBJ1-4; CDR3nt: TGTGCCAGTAGAGCTTTGACAGGGGGAAATGAAAAACTGTTTTTT; CDR3aa: CASRALTGGNEKLFF
v_gene: TRBV2; d_gene: TRBD2; j_gene: TRBJ2-1; CDR3nt: TGTGCCAGCAGTGGGACTAGCGGGCCTTGGGACAATGAGCAGTTCTTC; CDR3aa: CASSGTSGPWDNEQFF
v_gene: TRBV5-1; d_gene: .; j_gene: TRBJ1-1; CDR3nt: TGCGCCAGCAGCTTGAGGAGGGAGGCTGTAATGGGTGAAGCTTTCTTT; CDR3aa: CASSLRREAVMGEAFF
v_gene: TRBV1; d_gene: .; j_gene: TRBJ1-5; CDR3nt: TGCACCAGCAGCCAAGCGATGCAGAATAGCAATCAGCCCCAGCATTTT; CDR3aa: CTSSQAMQNSNQPQHF
v_gene: TRBV7-9; d_gene: .; j_gene: TRBJ2-1; CDR3nt: TGTGCCAGCAGCTTAAGCGGCAGTCTGGATGAGCAGTTCTTC; CDR3aa: CASSLSGSLDEQFF
v_gene: TRBV10-1; d_gene: TRBD1; j_gene: TRBJ1-5; CDR3nt: TGCGCCAGCACCCCTAGACAGGGGGGCTTCAATCAGCCCCAGCATTTT; CDR3aa: CASTPRQGGFNQPQHF
v_gene: TRBV11-1; d_gene: TRBD2; j_gene: TRBJ2-5; CDR3nt: TGTGCCAGCAGCTTATATGGCGGGAGGGCCCCAGAGACCCAGTACTTC; CDR3aa: CASSLYGGRAPETQYF